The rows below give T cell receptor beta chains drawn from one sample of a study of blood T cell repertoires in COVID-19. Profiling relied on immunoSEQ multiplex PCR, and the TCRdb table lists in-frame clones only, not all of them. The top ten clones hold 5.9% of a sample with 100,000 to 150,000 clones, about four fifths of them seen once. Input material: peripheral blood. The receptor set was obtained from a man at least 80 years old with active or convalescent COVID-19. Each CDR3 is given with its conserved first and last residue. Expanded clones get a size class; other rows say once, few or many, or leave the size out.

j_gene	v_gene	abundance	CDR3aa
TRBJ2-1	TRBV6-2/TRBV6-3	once	CASSSGLYYNEQFF
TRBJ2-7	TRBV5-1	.	CASSLGQGDEQYF
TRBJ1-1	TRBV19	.	CASRTWTARNTEAFF
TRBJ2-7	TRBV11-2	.	CASSATQGAYEQYF
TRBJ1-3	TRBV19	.	CASRRQSSGNTIYF
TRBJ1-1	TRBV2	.	CASSVDRGEGTEAFF
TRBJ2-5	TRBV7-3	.	CASSDGTGAGTQYF
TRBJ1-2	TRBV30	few	CAWSRDRVGYTF
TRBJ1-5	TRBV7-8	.	CASSLMGGGQPQHF
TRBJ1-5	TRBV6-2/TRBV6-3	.	CASSYLLTGVGNQPQHF
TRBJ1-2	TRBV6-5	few	CASSYGEGVDYGYTF
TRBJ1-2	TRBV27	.	CASSSSPGAGNYGYTF
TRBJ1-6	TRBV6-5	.	CASRRTYNSPLHF
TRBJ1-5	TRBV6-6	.	CASTRTGASNQPQHF
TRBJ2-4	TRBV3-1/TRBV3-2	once	CASSQALGGAKNIQYF
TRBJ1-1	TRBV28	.	CASSSAGVSSTEAFF
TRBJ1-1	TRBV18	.	CASSPGGDTEAFF
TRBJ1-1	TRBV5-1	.	CASSLVQANTEAFF
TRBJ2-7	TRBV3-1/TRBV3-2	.	CASSLNFGTAYEQYF
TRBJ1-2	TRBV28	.	CASSLGAGVGYGYTF
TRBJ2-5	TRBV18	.	CASSQDRSQETQYF
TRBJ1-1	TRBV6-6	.	CASSPTGEANTEAFF
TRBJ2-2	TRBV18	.	CASSPAFTSGGPGELFF
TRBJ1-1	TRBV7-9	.	CASSFGAETEAFF
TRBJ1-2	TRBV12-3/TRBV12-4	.	CASSLNRGTVYTF
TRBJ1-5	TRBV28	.	CASRMDRWSNQPQHF
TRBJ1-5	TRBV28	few	CASSALDSQPQHF
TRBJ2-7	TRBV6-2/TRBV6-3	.	CASSYRWAGGYEQYF
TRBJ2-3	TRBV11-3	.	CASSARGGIDTQYF
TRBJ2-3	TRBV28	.	CASKPRDNTDTQYF
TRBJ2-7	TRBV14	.	CASSRSRRGLGEQYF
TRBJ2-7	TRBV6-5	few	CASSYLDGQGYEQYF
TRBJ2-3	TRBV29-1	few	CSVAVPGSTDTQYF
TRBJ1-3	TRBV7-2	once	CASSQQNIGNTIYF
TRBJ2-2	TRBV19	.	CASSPRTGGYTGELFF
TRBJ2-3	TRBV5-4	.	CASSTQSGGLTDTQYF
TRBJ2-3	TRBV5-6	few	CASSLELAGADTQYF
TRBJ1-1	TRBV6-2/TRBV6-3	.	CASSSRLWEPNTEAFF
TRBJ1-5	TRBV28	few	CASSGTGGGNRAQHF
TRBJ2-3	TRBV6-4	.	CASSFLAGENTDTQYF
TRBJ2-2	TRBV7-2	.	CASSPYRGGTGELFF
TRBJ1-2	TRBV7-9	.	CASSLARQGDDGYTF
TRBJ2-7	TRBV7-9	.	CASSPARQGLGEQYF
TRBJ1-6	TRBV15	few	CATSRDRIGGSPLHF
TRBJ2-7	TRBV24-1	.	CATSDPSGGDLEQYF
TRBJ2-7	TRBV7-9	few	CASTDRDHYEQYF
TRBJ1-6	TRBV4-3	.	CASSNLGNSPLHF
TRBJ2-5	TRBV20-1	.	CSASNPTSGHETQYF
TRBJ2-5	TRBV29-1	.	CSVVWEGRDRTQYF
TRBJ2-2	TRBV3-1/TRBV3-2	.	CASSQSGLGELFF
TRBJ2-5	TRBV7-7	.	CASSLAMGRQETQYF
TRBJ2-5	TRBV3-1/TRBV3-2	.	CASNQQGAGETQYF
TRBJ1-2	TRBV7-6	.	CASSLAGFGYGYTF
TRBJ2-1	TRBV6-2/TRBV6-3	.	CASSYERGRFYNEQFF
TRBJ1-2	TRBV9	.	CASSVGELFNYGYTF
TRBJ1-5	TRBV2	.	CASSSQGSNQPQHF
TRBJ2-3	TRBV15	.	CATSRVGATDTQYF
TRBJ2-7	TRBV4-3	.	CASSPGVPGEQYF
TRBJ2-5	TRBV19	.	CASKRLAGGLETQYF
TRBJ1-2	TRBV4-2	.	CASSQDWRDYGYTF